This TCR beta chain was sequenced in a study of control samples from healthy donors and cancer patients. The CDR3 consists of 18 residues. Germline V gene data show CDR1 as SGHAT and CDR2 as FQNNGV. V gave up 0 bases and J gave up 7 bases; unmatched junction bases: 13. Assay used: immunoSEQ multiplex PCR; TCRdb lists only in-frame clones, some missing. The table shows roughly 20,000 clones, with 65% to 90% occurring only once. The receptor was derived from a man in his sixties with head and neck cancer. The genes are TRBV11-2 and TRBJ2-2; 8 bases line up with TRBD2. The sample comprised PBMCs. The CDR3 loop is CASSLDEYGRAQGGELFF. The CDR3 nucleotides read TGTGCCAGCAGCTTAGATGAATACGGGAGGGCTCAGGGCGGGGAGCTGTTTTTT. Full variable domain (rest looked up from reference TRBV11-2 and TRBJ2-2): EAGVAQSPRYKIIEKRQSVAFWCNPISGHATLYWYQQILGQGPKLLIQFQNNGVVDDSQLPKDRFSAERLKGVDSTLKIQPAKLEDSAVYLCASSLDEYGRAQGGELFFGEGSRLTVL.